This T cell receptor (beta chain) was identified during a study of blood T cell repertoires in COVID-19. The table came from immunoSEQ multiplex PCR; TCRdb's copy has only in-frame clones and leaves some out. The sample holds 200,000 to 250,000 clones, roughly four fifths seen once. This clone came up once. The CDR3 sequence is 16 residues long. V shed 4 bases and J 7 bases; nucleotides not matched to a gene: 7. The germline V gene encodes CDR1 MGHRA and CDR2 YSYEKL. The receptor was isolated from a woman aged 40-49 years with acute or convalescent COVID-19. The chain carries TRBV4-1 and TRBJ2-4; 13 bases match TRBD2. Sequenced material: peripheral blood. The CDR3: CASSPRTSGRGNIQYF. In nucleotides, the CDR3 is TGCGCCAGCAGCCCCCGGACTAGCGGGAGAGGCAACATTCAGTACTTC.